Listed below are T cell receptor beta chains from one sample, sequenced in a study of blood T cell repertoires in COVID-19. Assay: immunoSEQ multiplex PCR; the TCRdb copy retains only in-frame clones and omits some. Among tens of thousands of clones listed, 65% to 80% were seen once. The sequenced material came from peripheral blood. The source of these receptors is a human donor in a cohort sampled during active COVID-19. Both conserved end residues are part of each CDR3. D genes are given only for firm matches. Part of the rows lack a size; the others show once, few, many or a class for expanded clones.

D	V	J	size	DNA	CDR3
TRBD1	TRBV11-3	TRBJ2-7	-	TGTGCCAGCAGCCAGGGGGCTAGATCCTACGAGCAGTACTTC	CASSQGARSYEQYF
-	TRBV4-3	TRBJ1-1	-	TGCGCCAGCAGCCAAGATTGGGCCCGGGGGACTGAAGCTTTCTTT	CASSQDWARGTEAFF
-	TRBV15	TRBJ2-2	-	TGTGCCACCAGCAATAGACAGCTGAACACCGGGGAGCTGTTTTTT	CATSNRQLNTGELFF
-	TRBV11-2	TRBJ1-3	-	TGTGCCAGCAGCTTAGATCGGAGCTCTGGAAACACCATATATTTT	CASSLDRSSGNTIYF
TRBD2	TRBV9	TRBJ2-1	-	TGTGCCAGCAGCGTAGTTGAACTAGCGGGAGCATCGCAGTTCTTC	CASSVVELAGASQFF
-	TRBV6-6	TRBJ2-7	-	TGTGCCAGCAGTTACATCCAGAGGCAGGGCTACGAGCAGTACTTC	CASSYIQRQGYEQYF
TRBD2	TRBV6-5	TRBJ2-1	-	TGTGCCAGCAGTTACATGGCGGGAGTGAAGAATGAGCAGTTCTTC	CASSYMAGVKNEQFF
TRBD2	TRBV4-1	TRBJ2-1	-	TGCGCCAGCAGCCAAGATCCCCTAGCGGGAGGGCAACGATCGTATGAGCAGTTCTTC	CASSQDPLAGGQRSYEQFF
TRBD2	TRBV25-1	TRBJ2-5	-	TGTGCCAGCAGTGAAGTGTGGCGGGAGGGAGTCCAAGAGACCCAGTACTTC	CASSEVWREGVQETQYF
TRBD2	TRBV19	TRBJ2-2	-	TGTGCCAGTAGTAGCCTAGCGGCGGTCGGGGAGCTGTTTTTT	CASSSLAAVGELFF
TRBD2	TRBV5-1	TRBJ2-5	-	TGCGCCAGCAGCTTGGGGGCGGGAGGATGGGAGACCCAGTACTTC	CASSLGAGGWETQYF
-	TRBV28	TRBJ1-2	few	TGTGCCAGCAGTTTGACAGGAGCTAACTATGGCTACACCTTC	CASSLTGANYGYTF
-	TRBV19	TRBJ1-1	few	TGTGCCAGTAGTATTGGGGACTATGGCACTGAAGCTTTCTTT	CASSIGDYGTEAFF
TRBD1	TRBV7-3	TRBJ1-6	-	TGTGCCAGCAGCTTTTCAGGGGGCGCAGAATCACCCCTCCACTTT	CASSFSGGAESPLHF
-	TRBV6-2/TRBV6-3	TRBJ1-2	-	TGTGCCAGCAGTCAAGGGGGAGGCTACACCTTC	CASSQGGGYTF
TRBD1	TRBV23-1	TRBJ1-4	-	TGCGCCAGCAGTCACCACGGACAGGCCCCGCCTCGTGGAAAACTGTTTTTT	CASSHHGQAPPRGKLFF
-	TRBV6-6	TRBJ2-3	few	TGTGCCAGCAGCCAGTCATCAAGCACAGATACGCAGTATTTT	CASSQSSSTDTQYF
-	TRBV5-1	TRBJ2-2	-	TGCGCCAGCAGCTTTTTACGAGCAGGGAACACCGGGGAGCTGTTTTTT	CASSFLRAGNTGELFF
-	TRBV18	TRBJ1-3	-	TGTGCCAGCTCACCTCAGGCCAGCTCTGGAAACACCATATATTTT	CASSPQASSGNTIYF
-	TRBV7-2	TRBJ1-1	once	TGTGCCAGCAGCTTAGTTCGGACTAACACTGAAGCTTTCTTT	CASSLVRTNTEAFF
-	TRBV11-3	TRBJ1-4	-	TGTGCCAGCAGCTTAGTCGGTCCAACTAATGAAAAACTGTTTTTT	CASSLVGPTNEKLFF
TRBD1	TRBV2	TRBJ1-5	-	TGTGCCAGCAGGAGACAGGGGGGAACGCATCAGCCCCAGCATTTT	CASRRQGGTHQPQHF
TRBD2	TRBV6-1	TRBJ2-1	-	TGTGCCAGCAGTGAAGCGCTCCGACTAGCGGGGGCCTACAATGAGCAGTTCTTC	CASSEALRLAGAYNEQFF
TRBD1	TRBV11-3	TRBJ2-2	-	TGTGCCGTTGAATATGGGGACAGAAACACCGGGGAGCTGTTTTTT	CAVEYGDRNTGELFF
-	TRBV4-2	TRBJ1-2	once	TGTGCCAGCAGCCAAGATACCGTGAGTGGCTACACCTTC	CASSQDTVSGYTF
TRBD2	TRBV6-6	TRBJ2-3	-	TGTGCCAGCAGCAGACTAGCGGGAAGCACAGATACGCAGTATTTT	CASSRLAGSTDTQYF
-	TRBV30	TRBJ2-3	few	TGTGCCTGGACACCCGGACTAAGGAACACAGATACGCAGTATTTT	CAWTPGLRNTDTQYF
TRBD1	TRBV19	TRBJ1-6	-	TGTGCCAGTAGTATATCACCGACAGGGACCTATAATTCACCCCTCCACTTT	CASSISPTGTYNSPLHF
-	TRBV10-3	TRBJ1-1	-	TGTGCCATCAGTGTGGGCGTTAACACTGAAGCTTTCTTT	CAISVGVNTEAFF
TRBD1	TRBV18	TRBJ2-6	-	TGTGCCAGCTCAACGGGACAGCCGCTCTCTGGGGCCAACGTCCTGACTTTC	CASSTGQPLSGANVLTF
-	TRBV13	TRBJ2-1	few	TGTGCCAGCAGCTTAGCGGGAAAGCAGTTCTTC	CASSLAGKQFF
TRBD2	TRBV4-3	TRBJ2-1	few	TGCGCCAGCAGCCAAATAGCGGGAGCAGGCAATGAGCAGTTCTTC	CASSQIAGAGNEQFF
-	TRBV2	TRBJ1-2	-	TGTGCCAGCAGTGTAGGCGGGTTTGATGGCTACACCTTC	CASSVGGFDGYTF
TRBD1	TRBV6-5	TRBJ1-1	-	TGTGCCAGCAGGACAGGGAGAGACACTGAAGCTTTCTTT	CASRTGRDTEAFF
-	TRBV6-5	TRBJ1-1	-	TGTGCCAGCAGTTACGGCAACAGGCTGAACACTGAAGCTTTCTTT	CASSYGNRLNTEAFF
-	TRBV5-8	TRBJ2-3	-	TGTGCCAGCAGCCCCCAGATGGGTAGCGGCACAGATACGCAGTATTTT	CASSPQMGSGTDTQYF
-	TRBV14	TRBJ2-7	-	TGTGCCAGCAGCTTGCGGGGGACAACCGAAACCTACGAGCAGTACTTC	CASSLRGTTETYEQYF
-	TRBV24-1	TRBJ1-2	-	TGTGCCACCAGTGTAGGGGAATCCGATGGCTACACCTTC	CATSVGESDGYTF
-	TRBV5-1	TRBJ1-1	-	TGCGCCAGCCGGCCGACGGGGAACACTGAAGCTTTCTTT	CASRPTGNTEAFF
-	TRBV29-1	TRBJ2-2	-	TGCAGCGCAGGACTTTATGCGAACACCGGGGAGCTGTTTTTT	CSAGLYANTGELFF
-	TRBV24-1	TRBJ2-1	once	TGTGCCACCAGTGAAGCAGGGTCCCACAATGAGCAGTTCTTC	CATSEAGSHNEQFF
-	TRBV4-1	TRBJ2-7	-	TGCGCCAGCAGAGAAGTGGGACTGAGCTCCTACGAGCAGTACTTC	CASREVGLSSYEQYF
TRBD2	TRBV4-1	TRBJ2-1	-	TGCGCCAGCAGCCAAGACTCGACTAGCGGGAGGGTAGACAATGAGCAGTTCTTC	CASSQDSTSGRVDNEQFF
TRBD1	TRBV3-1/TRBV3-2	TRBJ1-6	-	TGTGCCAGGGACAGGGCCTCCTATAATTCACCCCTCCACTTT	CARDRASYNSPLHF
-	TRBV6-6	TRBJ2-7	-	TGTGCCAGCAGTCTCAGGGTAGGCGAGCAGTACTTC	CASSLRVGEQYF
TRBD2	TRBV7-2	TRBJ2-5	-	TGTGCCAGCAGTCTAGGACTAGCCAAGACCCAGTACTTC	CASSLGLAKTQYF
-	TRBV6-5	TRBJ2-7	-	TGTGCCAGCAGATTAGCCATGAAGAGTTTTCACGAGCAGTACTTC	CASRLAMKSFHEQYF
TRBD1	TRBV5-1	TRBJ2-7	-	TGCGCCAGCAGCTTAGGACAGGCCCCCTATTACGAGCAGTACTTC	CASSLGQAPYYEQYF
TRBD1	TRBV7-9	TRBJ2-1	-	TGTGCCAGCAGCTTAACAGGGGGCGGATTCGGCCAGTTCTTC	CASSLTGGGFGQFF
-	TRBV15	TRBJ2-7	-	TGTGCCACCAGCAGAGTCATCAACTACGAGCAGTACTTC	CATSRVINYEQYF
TRBD1	TRBV6-1	TRBJ1-2	-	TGTGCCAGCAGTGAAGGCAGGGGGATGTACGACTATGGCTACACCTTC	CASSEGRGMYDYGYTF
-	TRBV5-1	TRBJ1-1	once	TGCGCCAGCAGCTGGGGGGGCGCTGCTTTCTTT	CASSWGGAAFF
TRBD1	TRBV28	TRBJ2-4	-	TGTGCCAGCAGTCCCGCATTGGCAGGGGGCCGGAACATTCAGTACTTC	CASSPALAGGRNIQYF
TRBD1	TRBV6-5	TRBJ1-1	-	TGTGCCAGCAGTCGTGACAGGGGGGGAACTGAAGCTTTCTTT	CASSRDRGGTEAFF
-	TRBV12-5	TRBJ2-2	-	TGTGCTAGTGGTTTGGTTTTCGAAGGCAGGGGGGAGCTGTTTTTT	CASGLVFEGRGELFF
-	TRBV6-5	TRBJ2-1	few	TGTGCCAGCAGTTACGGAGGGCTGCAGTTCTTC	CASSYGGLQFF
TRBD1	TRBV18	TRBJ2-1	-	TGTGCCAGCTCACGCATGACAGGGAGCTCCTACAATGAGCAGTTCTTC	CASSRMTGSSYNEQFF
TRBD1	TRBV28	TRBJ2-4	-	TGTGCCACCATGGACAGGGTGGGGATTCAGTACTTC	CATMDRVGIQYF
-	TRBV10-2	TRBJ2-3	-	TGCGCCAGCAGTGCAGGGAATATGGGCACAGATACGCAGTATTTT	CASSAGNMGTDTQYF
TRBD1	TRBV6-2/TRBV6-3	TRBJ1-2	-	TGTGCCAGCAGCCACAGGGACAGAGCCTATGGCTACACCTTC	CASSHRDRAYGYTF